By share, the clone carrying this T cell receptor beta chain counts as medium-sized. Its antigen is not identified. The V gene's germline CDR1 is MNHEY and CDR2 SVGAGI. This CDR3 comprises 16 residues. V shed 2 bases and J shed 0 bases, with 11 bases lying between them. Sequence data for DNA of cultured CD4+ T cells were generated by the Oncomine TCR Beta short-read assay. In TCRdb, the PCR reads were re-called with MiXCR into one record per CDR3 protein. The table lists roughly 3,600 distinct CDR3 sequences, 16% of them singletons. Treatment here: roughly 11-day PBMC culture with coronavirus spike peptide pools or control peptides (ViraFEST assay). ViraFEST enlarged antigen-specific T cell populations with peptide pools and afterwards sequenced TCRs. PCR tests turned positive between March and December 2020, before US Alpha, Beta and Delta variants. Roughly 2 million PBMCs per well were cultured with around 10 IU/ml IL-2 and 10 ug/ml peptide pools.

This entry is derived from a study of vaccination and CD4 T cells after COVID-19. Sequenced material: CD4+ T cells from blood, cultured in vitro. The TCR sequence derives from a human donor who had recovered from COVID-19. This sequence joins TRBV6-5 and TRBJ1-5, with D perhaps matching TRBD1 (5 bases). The chain's CDR3 is CASSYMTDYSNQPQHF. The CDR3 DNA is TGTGCCAGCAGTTACATGACAGACTATAGCAATCAGCCCCAGCATTTT.